Below, 24 T cell receptor beta chains from the same sample are listed, as sequenced in a study of blood T cell repertoires in COVID-19. TCRdb's copy holds only in-frame clones and misses some; the assay was immunoSEQ multiplex PCR. Of about 320,000 clones in the sample, around nine tenths were seen once. What was sequenced was PBMCs or T cells enriched from blood (not recorded which). The receptors derive from a man between 60 and 70 years old who had recovered from COVID-19.

The chain couples TRBV5-6 to TRBJ2-1; tentative D call: TRBD1 (5 bases). The CDR3 extends over 13 amino acids. The V gene's germline CDR1 is SGHDT and CDR2 YYEEEE. V was shortened by 4 bases and J by 8 bases, with 13 bases between the two germline ends. CDR3 sequence reads: CASSQTGIHEQFF. CDR3 sequence (DNA): TGTGCCAGCAGCCAAACAGGTATCCATGAGCAGTTCTTC.

V gene TRBV4-1 combines with J gene TRBJ2-3; 12 bases align to TRBD2. Germline V gene sequence: CDR1 MGHRA, CDR2 YSYEKL. The CDR3 totals 16 residues. The ends lost 2 bases at V and 7 bases at J; junction bases unmatched: 7. CDR3: CASSQPTSGSSNTQYF. In nucleotides, the CDR3 is TGCGCCAGCAGCCAACCGACTAGCGGGAGTTCGAATACGCAGTATTTT.

The chain is built from TRBV9 and TRBJ2-7; a possible D gene is TRBD1 (5 bases). Germline-derived CDR1 and CDR2 are SGDLS and YYNGEE. Between the trimmed V and J ends, which lost 0 bases and 8 bases, there was a span of 12 bases. The CDR3 length is 13 residues. The CDR3 DNA follows: TGTGCCAGCAGCGTAGGGGGCAGCACCCAGCAGTACTTC. Encoded protein: CASSVGGSTQQYF.

A single count supports this clone. V usage is TRBV6-4 and J usage is TRBJ2-3; 10 nucleotides agree with TRBD2. Trimming cost V 6 bases and J 2 bases; bases outside gene matches: 5. Germline assignment: CDR1 MRHNA and CDR2 SNTAGT. The CDR3 has 15 amino acids. CDR3 amino acids: CASSLGLAVTDTQYF. The CDR3 bases are TGTGCCAGCAGCCTTGGACTAGCGGTCACAGATACGCAGTATTTT.

DNA of the CDR3: TGTGCCTGGAGTGTATTATTAGCGGGGGGGCAGTTTTACAATGAGCAGTTCTTC. This gives the protein CAWSVLLAGGQFYNEQFF. The chain has TRBV30 and TRBJ2-1; TRBD2 matches at 11 bases. CDR3 length: 18 residues. The germline V gene has CDR1 GTSNPN and CDR2 SVGIG (reference sequence). The trim removed 0 bases at V and 4 bases at J, leaving 11 bases unmatched.

The rearrangement links TRBV5-4 to TRBJ1-2; TRBD1 agrees at 8 bases. The length of the CDR3 is 15 residues. The ends lost 1 base at V and 3 bases at J; junction bases unmatched: 5. The germline V gene has CDR1 SGHNT and CDR2 YYREEE (reference sequence). CDR3 DNA: TGTGCCAGCAGCTTGAAGCTGGACAGGGACTATGGCTACACCTTC. Translated, it gives CASSLKLDRDYGYTF.

The rearrangement links TRBV4-3 to TRBJ1-4; the D is unclear. The germline V gene has CDR1 LGHNA and CDR2 YSLEER. This CDR3 has 16 amino acids. Trimming shortened V by 0 bases and J by 3 bases, and 11 bases separated the two germline ends. Here the CDR3 reads CASSQDAYRANEKLFF. CDR3 DNA: TGCGCCAGCAGCCAAGATGCTTATCGGGCTAATGAAAAACTGTTTTTT.

The chain recombines TRBV7-9 with TRBJ1-6; possibly TRBD1 for D (6 bases). The CDR3 covers 14 residues. Between the trimmed V and J ends, which lost 4 bases and 7 bases, there was a span of 11 bases. The germline CDR1 and CDR2 sequences are SEHNR and FQNEAQ (reference sequence). CDR3 nucleotide sequence: TGTGCCAGCAGCTCGGACAGCTCAAATTCACCCCTCCACTTT. Residues: CASSSDSSNSPLHF.

The rearrangement uses TRBV4-1 and TRBJ1-3, with unresolved D. From germline, CDR1 is MGHRA and CDR2 YSYEKL. V lost 1 base and J lost 0, with 13 bases in between. This CDR3 has 17 residues. As DNA, the CDR3 is TGCGCCAGCAGCCAAGTGATTCTGGGGAGCTCTGGAAACACCATATATTTT. Its protein is CASSQVILGSSGNTIYF.

The chain combines TRBV3-1 (or the pseudogene TRBV3-2) with TRBJ2-7; D gene ambiguous. Germline V gene sequence: CDR1 LGHDT, CDR2 YNNKEL (reference sequence). The germline V and J ends were trimmed by 5 bases and 3 bases, with 5 bases remaining between them. The CDR3 runs 11 residues. CDR3 in amino acids: CASSSNYEQYF. As DNA, the CDR3 is TGTGCCAGCAGCTCTAACTACGAGCAGTACTTC.

The chain carries TRBV2 and TRBJ1-2; D may be TRBD1 (5 bases). This CDR3 comprises 17 residues. The V gene's germline CDR1 is SNHLY and CDR2 FYNNEI. V lost 2 bases and J 3 bases, leaving 19 bases between the germline ends. As DNA, the CDR3 is TGTGCCAGCAGTGAAAGGTTCTTCTCAGGGAGGTACTATGGCTACACCTTC. Translated: CASSERFFSGRYYGYTF.

The chain joins TRBV9 to TRBJ2-5, with 11 bases aligning to TRBD2. The V and J ends lost 4 bases and 5 bases, in that order; junction bases with no gene match: 4. The V gene's germline CDR1 is SGDLS and CDR2 YYNGEE. This CDR3 spans 14 amino acids. The CDR3 is CASSKIAGGETQYF. The DNA for the CDR3 is TGTGCCAGCAGCAAAATAGCGGGAGGGGAGACCCAGTACTTC.

The V and J genes are TRBV28 and TRBJ2-7; D unresolved. Germline CDR1 is MDHEN and CDR2 is SYDVKM. The CDR3 consists of 15 residues. V was pared by 6 bases and J by 2 bases, with 17 bases between. CDR3 loop: CASSPNKSPTYEQYF. The CDR3 nucleotides are TGTGCCAGCAGCCCAAATAAAAGTCCTACCTACGAGCAGTACTTC.

This chain connects TRBV5-4 to TRBJ1-1; a possible D gene is TRBD1 (5 bases). The CDR3 runs to 16 residues. Germline V gives CDR1 SGHNT, CDR2 YYREEE (reference sequence). The V gene lost 0 bases and the J gene lost 0 bases, with 12 bases spanning the gap. The CDR3 reads CASSLAMQGLNTEAFF. The CDR3 nucleotides read TGTGCCAGCAGCTTGGCAATGCAGGGTCTGAACACTGAAGCTTTCTTT.

J is TRBJ1-6 and V is TRBV6-1; D is perhaps TRBD1 (6 bases). Germline CDR1 is MNHNS and CDR2 is SASEGT. Deletions cut 3 bases from V and 9 bases from J, with 15 bases between. The CDR3 runs to 15 residues. The CDR3 DNA reads as TGTGCCAGCAGTGACGGGACACTCATGGGTTCACCCCTCCACTTT. Its translation: CASSDGTLMGSPLHF.

The V gene is TRBV7-9, the J gene TRBJ1-5; the D gene is possibly TRBD1 (5 bases). CDR1 is SEHNR, CDR2 FQNEAQ, per germline (reference sequence). V lost 1 base to trimming and J lost 15 bases, with 16 bases between them. CDR3 length equals 13 residues. The CDR3, as DNA: TGTGCCAGCAGCTTAGAGGGGCCGAGCGTATGGCATTTT. This translates into CASSLEGPSVWHF. Filled out from reference TRBV7-9 and TRBJ1-5, the complete variable domain reads DTGVSQNPRHKITKRGQNVTFRCDPISEHNRLYWYRQTLGQGPEFLTYFQNEAQLEKSRLLSDRFSAERPKGSFSTLEIQRTEQGDSAMYLCASSLEGPSVWHFGDGTRLSIL.

V is TRBV7-9 and J is TRBJ2-7; 9 bases line up with TRBD2. The germline V gene encodes CDR1 SEHNR and CDR2 FQNEAQ (reference sequence). V trimming: 4 bases; J trimming: 2 bases; junction bases outside the gene matches: 9. CDR3 length: 16 residues. The CDR3 sequence: CASSSYTSGRAYEQYF. DNA for the CDR3: TGTGCCAGCAGCTCATATACTAGCGGGCGGGCCTACGAGCAGTACTTC.

The chain carries TRBV25-1 and TRBJ2-7; D may be TRBD2 (6 bases). This CDR3 contains 14 residues. CDR1 and CDR2 from the germline V gene are MGHDK and SYGVNS. The V end lost 0 bases, the J end lost 4 bases, and 10 bases lay between the germline ends. The DNA of the CDR3 is TGTGCCAGCAGTGAATATGTAGCGGATTACGAGCAGTACTTC. This gives the protein CASSEYVADYEQYF.

The rearrangement links TRBV4-1 to TRBJ1-2; D may be TRBD1 (5 bases). The V gene lost 3 bases and the J gene lost 4 bases, with 15 bases spanning the gap. The CDR3 is 15 residues long. CDR1 and CDR2 from the germline V gene are MGHRA and YSYEKL. CDR3 nucleotide sequence: TGCGCCAGCAGCCAGGGCCCGGGGGGAACCTATGGCTACACCTTC. Amino acid sequence: CASSQGPGGTYGYTF.

This rearrangement joins TRBV7-9 to TRBJ1-1; TRBD1 is a possible D gene (5 bases). Trimming took off 1 base at V and 14 bases at J, with 17 bases between the two ends. The V gene's germline CDR1 is SEHNR and CDR2 FQNEAQ (reference sequence). This CDR3 is built from 13 residues. CDR3 nucleotide sequence: TGTGCCAGCAGCTTAGAGACAGAGACGATTCGGTTCTTT. Its protein is CASSLETETIRFF.

The chain has TRBV3-1 (or the pseudogene TRBV3-2) and TRBJ1-1, with 7 bases that match TRBD1. V lost 2 bases to trimming and J lost 7 bases; unmatched junction nucleotides: 7. The CDR3 consists of 14 residues. CDR1 and CDR2 from the germline V gene are LGHDT and YNNKEL (reference sequence). In nucleotides, the CDR3 is TGTGCCAGCAGCCAAAGACAGGGCAGCGGTGAAGCTTTCTTT. Residues: CASSQRQGSGEAFF.

The gene calls are TRBV7-2 and TRBJ2-5; 8 positions agree with TRBD1. The J segment lost 5 bases and the V segment lost 3 bases, leaving 8 bases of the junction unmatched. Germline-derived CDR1 and CDR2 are SGHTA and FQGNSA. CDR3 size: 15 residues. The CDR3 spells CASSFGDRSLETQYF. The CDR3 bases are TGTGCCAGCAGCTTTGGGGACAGGAGTTTGGAGACCCAGTACTTC.

The V call is TRBV30, the J call TRBJ1-6; D is possibly TRBD1 (5 bases). V lost 8 bases and J 7 bases, leaving 18 bases between the germline ends. The CDR3 is 14 residues long. Germline V gene lookup returns CDR1 GTSNPN and CDR2 SVGIG (reference sequence). Here the CDR3 DNA reads TGTGCCGTAGCTAATTGGGGGGTAAATTCACCCCTCCACTTT. This sequence encodes CAVANWGVNSPLHF.

The gene calls are TRBV19 and TRBJ2-1, with TRBD2 as a possible D gene (6 bases). The V end lost 2 bases, the J end lost 5 bases, and 25 bases lay between the germline ends. The CDR3 is 19 residues long. Germline V lookup: CDR1 LNHDA, CDR2 SQIVND (reference sequence). The CDR3, as DNA: TGTGCCAGTAGTATATTGGGGGAGCGCTGGCGGGGTGGGGACAATGAGCAGTTCTTC. Translation: CASSILGERWRGGDNEQFF.